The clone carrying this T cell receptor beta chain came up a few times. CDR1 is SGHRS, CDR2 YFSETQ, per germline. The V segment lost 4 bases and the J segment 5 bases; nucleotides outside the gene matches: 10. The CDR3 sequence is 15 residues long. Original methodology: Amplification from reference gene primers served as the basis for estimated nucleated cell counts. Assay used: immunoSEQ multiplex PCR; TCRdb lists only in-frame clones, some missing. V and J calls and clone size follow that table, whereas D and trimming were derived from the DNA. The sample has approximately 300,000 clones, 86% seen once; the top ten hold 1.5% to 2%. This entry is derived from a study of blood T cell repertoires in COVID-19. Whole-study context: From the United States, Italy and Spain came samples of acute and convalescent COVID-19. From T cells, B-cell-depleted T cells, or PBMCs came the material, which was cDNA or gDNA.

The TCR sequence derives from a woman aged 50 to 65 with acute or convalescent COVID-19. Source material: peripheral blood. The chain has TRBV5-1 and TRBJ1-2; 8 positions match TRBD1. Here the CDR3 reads CASSGPGQDPYGYTF. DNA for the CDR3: TGCGCCAGCAGCGGGCCGGGACAGGATCCGTATGGCTACACCTTC.